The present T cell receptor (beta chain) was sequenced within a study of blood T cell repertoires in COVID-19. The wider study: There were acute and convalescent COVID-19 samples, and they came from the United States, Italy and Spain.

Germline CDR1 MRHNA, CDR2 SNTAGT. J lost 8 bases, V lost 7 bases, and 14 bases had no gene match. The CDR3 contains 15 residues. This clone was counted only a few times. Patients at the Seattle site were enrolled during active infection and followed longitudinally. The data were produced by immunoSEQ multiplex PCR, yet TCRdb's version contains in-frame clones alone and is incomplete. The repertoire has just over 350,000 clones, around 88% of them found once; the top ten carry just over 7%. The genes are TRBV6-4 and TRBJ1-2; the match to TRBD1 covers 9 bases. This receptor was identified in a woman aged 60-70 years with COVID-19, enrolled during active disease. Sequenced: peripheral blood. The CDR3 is CASTPTQGAGGGYTF. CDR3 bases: TGTGCCAGCACTCCGACACAGGGGGCAGGGGGCGGCTACACCTTC.